This is a list of T cell receptor beta chains from one sample in a study of shared clonotypes between healthy human individuals. Assay: immunoSEQ multiplex PCR; the TCRdb copy retains only in-frame clones and omits some. The sample yields hundreds of thousands of clones, 96% seen once. Sequencing was carried out using naive CD8+ T cells sorted from blood. The receptors were sampled from a young man in good health. Both conserved end residues are part of each CDR3. The D gene is left open where the match is weak. Size is stated for part of the rows, as once, few or many counts, or as a class when the clone is expanded.

>TRBV18|once|16|-
CASSPPVRSGGYGYTF
>TRBV27|once|13|-
CASRPFDSVTQYF
>TRBV5-4|once|15|TRBD1
CASSSRDRGTDTQYF
>TRBV27|once|15|TRBD1
CASSSRTGKNTEAFF
>TRBV5-4|-|14|TRBD2
CATGTSGSTDTQYF
>TRBV12-5|-|13|-
CASGLGVNTEAFF
>TRBV9|-|17|TRBD1
CASSGIQTTRGLGEAFF
>TRBV27|-|13|TRBD1
CASSDRAYETQYF
>TRBV5-1|-|18|TRBD2
CASSLEGLAGGQPYEQYF
>TRBV28|-|13|-
CASRSLDVYEQYF
>TRBV14|-|13|-
CASSQGVSTEAFF
>TRBV29-1|-|12|-
CSVTGDGNIQYF
>TRBV27|-|14|-
CASARPGSYNEQFF
>TRBV4-3|-|15|TRBD1
CASSQEAGGAQPQHF
>TRBV5-1|-|15|-
CASSPGHPNTGELFF
>TRBV7-9|-|15|-
CASSSYPLASDTQYF
>TRBV27|-|15|TRBD1
CASSSPGQGRYEQYF
>TRBV10-3|-|16|-
CAISVGGSQSVETQYF
>TRBV7-9|-|14|-
CASSSPKSSYEQYF
>TRBV11-2|-|15|-
CASSPPLTDRETQYF
>TRBV5-1|once|14|TRBD1
CASSSGQAGTEAFF
>TRBV7-8|once|14|-
CASSIAGYQETQYF
>TRBV29-1|-|12|TRBD1
CSVTGATYEQYF
>TRBV11-2|-|13|-
CASSLEAFNEQFF
>TRBV5-8|once|16|TRBD2
CASSLGSGLSTDTQYF
>TRBV25-1|-|15|-
CASSESGAGNTEAFF
>TRBV9|-|12|-
CASKDSGNTIYF
>TRBV5-5|-|15|-
CASSLEDPGEYEQYF
>TRBV20-1|-|10|-
CSAPGRFRYF
>TRBV29-1|once|14|-
CSAGEQEAVDGYTF
>TRBV27|-|16|TRBD2
CASSPPPSGRVHEQYF
>TRBV4-3|-|12|-
CASGEEAGELFF
>TRBV29-1|-|15|TRBD2
CSLEWAGGPEDTQYF
>TRBV5-1|-|15|-
CASSLAADKGAEAFF
>TRBV7-2|-|18|TRBD1
CASSLAFPPGTGEYEQYF
>TRBV27|-|17|-
CASSLTQGFSGNQPQHF
>TRBV11-2|-|17|TRBD1
CASSLGGQGNGANVLTF
>TRBV19|-|14|-
CASRYRDSNQPQHF
>TRBV29-1|-|11|-
CSAPVPDTQYF
>TRBV27|-|15|TRBD1
CASSLGTASYNEQFF
>TRBV13|-|15|-
CASSLVSGSYNEQFF
>TRBV29-1|-|16|TRBD1
CSVAGTGTDSFYGYTF
>TRBV5-1|-|16|-
CASSLVFRVPNEKLFF
>TRBV15|-|16|TRBD2
CATSRDPSGSTGELFF
>TRBV25-1|-|12|-
CASSADRDTQYF
>TRBV10-1|once|12|-
CASSGPAYEQYF
>TRBV2|-|14|TRBD1
CASRGTRGLGEQYF
>TRBV27|-|15|-
CASRPYRGGLWEQFF
>TRBV14|-|16|-
CASSQLDITLNYGYTF
>TRBV27|-|14|TRBD1
CASSLGQSSYEQYF